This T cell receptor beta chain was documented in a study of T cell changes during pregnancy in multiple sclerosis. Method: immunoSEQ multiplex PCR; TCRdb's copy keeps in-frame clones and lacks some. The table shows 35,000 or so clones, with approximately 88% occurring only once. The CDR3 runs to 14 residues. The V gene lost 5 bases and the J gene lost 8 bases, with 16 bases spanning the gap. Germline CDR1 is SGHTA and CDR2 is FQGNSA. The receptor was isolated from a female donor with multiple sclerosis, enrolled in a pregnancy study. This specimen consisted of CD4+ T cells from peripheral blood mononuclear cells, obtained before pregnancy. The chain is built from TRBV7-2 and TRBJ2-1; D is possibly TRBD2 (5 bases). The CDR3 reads CASSLGREVDEQFF. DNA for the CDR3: TGTGCCAGCAGCCTCGGTCGGGAAGTGGATGAGCAGTTCTTC.